The 15 T cell receptor beta chains in this list originate from one sample, sequenced in a study of response to subunit inactivated influenza vaccine. TCRdb re-derived calls from the RT-PCR reads in MiXCR, one entry per CDR3 protein. This sample yields hundreds of thousands of distinct CDR3 sequences, of which around 10% are seen a single time; more than 9.5% belongs to the top ten. These data were likewise used in another study, on T cells expressing NK-cell markers. That report adds: Synthesis of TCR beta cDNA relied on 5'RACE template switching carrying UMIs.

Specimen: PBMCs from blood, collected on the day of vaccination. These receptors originate from a middle-aged man who received an inactivated influenza vaccine.

This clonotype was picked up many times. This chain connects TRBV3-1 to TRBJ2-1; D gene unclear. Trimming took off 5 bases at V and 11 bases at J, with 13 bases between the two ends. Germline loops: CDR1 LGHDT, CDR2 YNNKEL (reference sequence). The CDR3 spans 12 residues. CDR3 nucleotide sequence: TGTGCCAGCAGCAACGTTTTGTCGAAGCAGTTCTTC. Its protein is CASSNVLSKQFF.

The chain combines TRBV28 with TRBJ2-7; D unclear. CDR1 is MDHEN and CDR2 is SYDVKM in the germline V gene. V was shortened by 5 bases and J by 2 bases, with 13 bases between the two germline ends. The CDR3 loop spans 14 amino acids. The DNA of the CDR3 is TGTGCCAGCAGTCCCGTTTTGAGTACCTACGAGCAGTACTTC. Its protein is CASSPVLSTYEQYF. Supplemented by reference TRBV28 and TRBJ2-7, the full variable domain reads DVKVTQSSRYLVKRTGEKVFLECVQDMDHENMFWYRQDPGLGLRLIYFSYDVKMKEKGDIPEGYSVSREKKERFSLILESASTNQTSMYLCASSPVLSTYEQYFGPGTRLTVT.

As to this clonotype: Being one base from a much bigger clone, this may be a read error. This chain connects TRBV5-1 to TRBJ1-1, with D uncertain. V shed 0 bases and J shed 5 bases, with 14 bases lying between them. Germline V CDR1 and CDR2: SGHRS, YFSETQ. This CDR3 spans 15 amino acids. The CDR3 sequence is CASSLEARPVTEAFF. In DNA form, the CDR3 reads TGCGCCAGCAGCTTGGAGGCGCGGCCAGTGACTGAAGCTTTCTTT.

This clonotype was picked up a small number of times. The chain combines TRBV11-2 with TRBJ2-7; the match to TRBD1 covers 7 bases. The CDR3 runs to 14 residues. J was trimmed by 0 bases and V by 3 bases; bases with no gene match: 2. The germline CDR1 and CDR2 sequences are SGHAT and FQNNGV. CDR3 region: CASSFGTASYEQYF. Here the CDR3 DNA reads TGTGCCAGCAGCTTTGGGACAGCCTCCTACGAGCAGTACTTC.

This clonotype was picked up a small number of times. This chain joins TRBV7-2 and TRBJ2-7, with TRBD2 identical over 7 bases. Losses at the gene ends were 7 bases for V and 5 bases for J; bases not matched to a gene: 17. CDR3 length equals 16 residues. Germline assignment: CDR1 SGHTA and CDR2 FQGNSA. DNA for the CDR3: TGTGCCAGCATCGAATCGTACCCGGGAGGCCCCCACGAGCAGTACTTC. Amino acid sequence: CASIESYPGGPHEQYF.

The rearrangement uses TRBV7-2 and TRBJ1-1; possible D gene TRBD1, 5 bases. The CDR3 loop spans 14 amino acids. Germline loops: CDR1 SGHTA, CDR2 FQGNSA. V was clipped by 1 base and J by 8 bases, with 14 bases between them. CDR3 in amino acids: CASSLGGTKGEAFF. CDR3 nucleotides: TGTGCCAGCAGCTTAGGGGGGACGAAGGGAGAAGCTTTCTTT.

Only a few counts were recorded for this clonotype. For the CDR3, the DNA is TGTGCCAGCAGCACCCGTGGGAATTTAAGCTTAGAAGAGACCCAGTACTTC. Protein sequence: CASSTRGNLSLEETQYF. V is TRBV6-4 and J is TRBJ2-5; unclear D gene. The CDR3 is 17 residues long. Looked up from germline, CDR1 is MRHNA and CDR2 is SNTAGT. V lost 6 bases, J lost 3 bases, and 23 bases lay in between.

The table lists this clonotype with many counts. The V call is TRBV11-3, the J call TRBJ2-7; a weak D match, TRBD2 (5 bases). From germline, CDR1 is SGHNT and CDR2 YENEEA. V was shortened by 0 bases and J by 5 bases, with 8 bases between the two germline ends. The CDR3 sequence is 13 residues long. The CDR3 is CASSLDARDEQYF. The DNA of the CDR3 is TGTGCCAGCAGCTTAGATGCGCGGGACGAGCAGTACTTC.

This clonotype was seen a few times. V usage is TRBV6-1 and J usage is TRBJ1-5; tentative D call: TRBD1 (5 bases). The CDR3 is made up of 15 amino acids. Germline V gene data show CDR1 as MNHNS and CDR2 as SASEGT. Trimming stripped 5 bases from V and 1 base from J, with 12 bases between. CDR3 in amino acids: CASSPPGGSNQPQHF. Here the CDR3 DNA reads TGTGCCAGCAGTCCCCCGGGGGGGAGCAATCAGCCCCAGCATTTT.

For the CDR3, the DNA is TGCAGTGCTACTGACAGGGTGGACTACGAGCAGTACTTC. This translates into CSATDRVDYEQYF. The chain carries TRBV20-1 and TRBJ2-7, with TRBD1 matching over 7 bases. There are 13 residues in the CDR3. Per germline, CDR1 DFQATT and CDR2 SNEGSKA (reference sequence). V was clipped by 4 bases and J by 3 bases; unmatched bases: 6.

This clonotype was counted a single time. The genes are TRBV9 and TRBJ2-7; 10 bases fit TRBD2. This CDR3 contains 14 residues. V trimming: 3 bases; J trimming: 5 bases; junction bases outside the gene matches: 5. CDR1 and CDR2 from the germline V gene are SGDLS and YYNGEE. CDR3 nucleotides: TGTGCCAGCAGCGCGGGACTAGCGCCAAACGAGCAGTACTTC. It is translated as CASSAGLAPNEQYF.

This clonotype was seen a handful of times. CDR3 sequence: CASRDGQLRGDTQYF. CDR3 sequence (DNA): TGTGCCAGCAGGGATGGACAGTTGAGAGGGGATACGCAGTATTTT. The rearrangement links TRBV5-6 to TRBJ2-3; tentatively, D is TRBD1 (6 bases). This CDR3 is 15 amino acids long. Trimming took off 5 bases at V and 6 bases at J, with 19 bases between the two ends. Germline CDR1 and CDR2: SGHDT and YYEEEE.

The chain is built from TRBV19 and TRBJ2-1, with 9 bases that match TRBD2. CDR3 length equals 15 residues. CDR1 is LNHDA and CDR2 is SQIVND in the germline V gene (reference sequence). V lost 7 bases and J lost 6; bases outside the gene matches: 10. The CDR3 DNA is TGTGCCAGTAACCCCAGCGGGAGGACTCCCAATGAGCAGTTCTTC. Its translation: CASNPSGRTPNEQFF.

There are a few counts of this clonotype. The V and J genes are TRBV7-9 and TRBJ1-1; D may be TRBD1 (5 bases). This CDR3 contains 13 residues. V dropped 4 bases and J dropped 3 bases, with 9 bases sitting between them. Germline V lookup: CDR1 SEHNR, CDR2 FQNEAQ (reference sequence). The CDR3 region has the DNA TGTGCCAGCAGCTACGACAGACACACTGAAGCTTTCTTT. This translates into CASSYDRHTEAFF.

This clonotype came up a few times. CDR3 DNA sequence: TGTGCCAGCAGCACGGCGGGACAGGGGGCTGGGTATGGCTACACCTTC. It codes for CASSTAGQGAGYGYTF. This sequence joins TRBV7-2 and TRBJ1-2, with 12 bases identical to TRBD1. The CDR3 is made up of 16 amino acids. The trim removed 5 bases at V and 5 bases at J, leaving 9 bases unmatched. The germline CDR1 and CDR2 sequences are SGHTA and FQGNSA.